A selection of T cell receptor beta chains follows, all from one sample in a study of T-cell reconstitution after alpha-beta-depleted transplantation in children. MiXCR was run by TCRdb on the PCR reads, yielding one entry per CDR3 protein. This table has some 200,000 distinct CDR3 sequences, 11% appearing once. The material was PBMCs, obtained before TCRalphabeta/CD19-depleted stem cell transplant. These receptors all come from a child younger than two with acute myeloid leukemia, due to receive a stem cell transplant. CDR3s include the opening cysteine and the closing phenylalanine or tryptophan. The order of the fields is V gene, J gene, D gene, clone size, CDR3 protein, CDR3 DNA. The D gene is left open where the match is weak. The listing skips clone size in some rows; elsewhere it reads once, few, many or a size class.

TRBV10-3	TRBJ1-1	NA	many	CAISGRDTVEAFF	TGTGCCATCAGTGGTCGGGACACGGTCGAAGCTTTCTTT
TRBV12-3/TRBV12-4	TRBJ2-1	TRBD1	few	CTSSRTGGFLSSYNEQFF	TGTACCAGCAGCAGGACAGGGGGGTTCTTGAGCTCCTACAATGAGCAGTTCTTC
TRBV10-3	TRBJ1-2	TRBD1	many	CAIKGTGVPYGYTF	TGTGCCATCAAGGGGACAGGGGTTCCATATGGCTACACCTTC
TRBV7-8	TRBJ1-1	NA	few	CTSSLGGIAFF	TGTACCAGCAGCTTAGGAGGGATAGCTTTCTTT
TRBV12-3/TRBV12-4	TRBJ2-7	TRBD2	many	CASSEGLAGPYEQYF	TGTGCCAGCAGTGAGGGACTAGCGGGACCCTACGAGCAGTACTTC
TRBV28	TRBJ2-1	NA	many	CASSFGAQSSYNEQFF	TGTGCCAGCAGTTTCGGCGCTCAGAGCTCCTACAATGAGCAGTTCTTC
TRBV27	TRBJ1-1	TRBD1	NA	CASSHYGQAPVEAFF	TGTGCCAGCAGCCACTACGGACAGGCCCCTGTTGAAGCTTTCTTT
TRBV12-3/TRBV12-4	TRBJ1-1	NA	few	CASSFAQATEAFF	TGTGCCAGCAGTTTTGCCCAGGCTACTGAAGCTTTCTTT
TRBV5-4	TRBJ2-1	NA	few	CASSLGILSSYNEQFF	TGTGCCAGCAGCTTGGGGATCCTAAGCTCCTACAATGAGCAGTTCTTC
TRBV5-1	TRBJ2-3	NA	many	CASSLVAGTDTQYF	TGCGCCAGCAGCTTGGTCGCGGGTACAGATACGCAGTATTTT
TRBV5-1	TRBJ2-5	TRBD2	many	CASSSTSGQETQYF	TGCGCCAGCAGCTCTACTAGCGGGCAAGAGACCCAGTACTTC